This T cell receptor (beta chain) was documented in a study of OX40 agonist ivuxolimab in advanced cancers. Findings and limits, study-wide: Expanded peripheral T-cell antigen specificity went undetermined.

In the case of this clone: Its target is unknown.

Trimming left V 2 bases short and J 8 bases short, with 9 bases between. Germline CDR1 is MDHEN and CDR2 is SYDVKM. The CDR3 is 13 residues long. Libraries were prepared by immunoSEQ multiplex PCR; TCRdb keeps only in-frame clonotypes and omits some of them. The data contain 55,000 to 70,000 clones, 84% of them singletons. The material was CD4+ or CD8+ T cells sorted from blood, obtained in a trial of the OX40 agonist ivuxolimab. The chain couples TRBV28 to TRBJ1-4; no definite D call. This receptor was obtained from an adult with an advanced solid tumor such as melanoma, head and neck, liver or kidney cancer. This CDR3 is CASSLNLGEKLFF. In DNA, the CDR3 is TGTGCCAGCAGTTTAAACTTGGGCGAAAAACTGTTTTTT. Drawing the rest from reference TRBV28 and TRBJ1-4, the complete variable domain is DVKVTQSSRYLVKRTGEKVFLECVQDMDHENMFWYRQDPGLGLRLIYFSYDVKMKEKGDIPEGYSVSREKKERFSLILESASTNQTSMYLCASSLNLGEKLFFGSGTQLSVL.